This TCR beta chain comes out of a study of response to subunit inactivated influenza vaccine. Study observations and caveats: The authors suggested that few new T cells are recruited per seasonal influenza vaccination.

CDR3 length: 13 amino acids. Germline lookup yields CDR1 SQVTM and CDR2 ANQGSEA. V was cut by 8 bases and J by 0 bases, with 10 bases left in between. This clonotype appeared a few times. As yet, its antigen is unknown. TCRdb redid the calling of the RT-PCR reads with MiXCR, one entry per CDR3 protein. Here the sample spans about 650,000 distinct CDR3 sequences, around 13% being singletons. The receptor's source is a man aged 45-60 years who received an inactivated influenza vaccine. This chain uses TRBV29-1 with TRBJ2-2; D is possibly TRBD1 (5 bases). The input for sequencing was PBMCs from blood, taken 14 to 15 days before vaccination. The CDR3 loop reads CSTGQANTGELFF. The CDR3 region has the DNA TGCAGCACTGGACAAGCGAACACCGGGGAGCTGTTTTTT.